This TCR beta chain is from a study of CXCR3-negative and CXCR3-positive naive CD8 T cells. About the study: With about 1.5 +/- 0.3 million reads per library, the TRB reads numbered around 130 million in total. Notes on the study in general: In both naive subsets diversity was comparably high, whereas memory CD8+ cells showed much lower diversity. Greater hydrophobicity was found in TRB CDR3s of CXCR3-positive naive cells than of CXCR3-negative naive cells.

The study made its TRB cDNA libraries by 5' RACE, adding UMI labels. Each CDR3 protein gets one entry in TCRdb, which reprocessed the 5' RACE reads and gives no DNA. The table for this sample gives some 110,000 distinct CDR3 sequences. CDR3 size: 12 residues. Germline assignment: CDR1 MGHDK and CDR2 SYGVNS. On this clonotype itself: Its antigen is not identified.

The rearrangement joins TRBV25-1 to TRBJ2-7; the D call of TRBD2 rests on TCRdb alone, since no DNA is present to check it. The receptor's source is a human donor in good health. Some clones in this sample may be carry-over from other donors' samples. Sequences were obtained from naive CXCR3+ CD8+ T cells from blood. Subset described: CD45RO-CCR7+CD27+CD95- naive CD8+ T cells expressing CXCR3 (TNR3+). CDR3 protein: CAISGGDYEQYF.